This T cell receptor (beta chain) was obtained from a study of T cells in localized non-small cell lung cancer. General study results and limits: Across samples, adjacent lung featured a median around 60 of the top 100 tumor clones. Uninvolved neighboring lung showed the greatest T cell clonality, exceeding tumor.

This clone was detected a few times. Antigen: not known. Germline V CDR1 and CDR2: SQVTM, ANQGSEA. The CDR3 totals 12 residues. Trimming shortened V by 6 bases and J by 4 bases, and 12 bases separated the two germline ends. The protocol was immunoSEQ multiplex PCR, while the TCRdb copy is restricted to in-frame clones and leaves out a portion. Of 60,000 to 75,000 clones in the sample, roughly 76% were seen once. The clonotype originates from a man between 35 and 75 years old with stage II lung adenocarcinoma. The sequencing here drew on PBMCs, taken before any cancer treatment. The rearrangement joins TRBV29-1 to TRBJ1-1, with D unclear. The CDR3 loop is CSVLPGGTEAFF. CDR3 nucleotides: TGCAGCGTCCTCCCAGGTGGCACTGAAGCTTTCTTT.